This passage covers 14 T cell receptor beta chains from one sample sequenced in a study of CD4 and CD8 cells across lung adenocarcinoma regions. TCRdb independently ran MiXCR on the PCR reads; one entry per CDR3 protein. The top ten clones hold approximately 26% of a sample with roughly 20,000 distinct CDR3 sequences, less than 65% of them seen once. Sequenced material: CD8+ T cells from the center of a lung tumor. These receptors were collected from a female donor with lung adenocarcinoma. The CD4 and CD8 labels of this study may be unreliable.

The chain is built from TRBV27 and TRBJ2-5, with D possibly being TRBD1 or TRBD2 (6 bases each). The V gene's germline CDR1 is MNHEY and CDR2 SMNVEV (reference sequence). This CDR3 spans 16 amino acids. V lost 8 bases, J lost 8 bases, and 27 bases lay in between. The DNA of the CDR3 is TGTGCCAGCGCGGGCGACGGGGGCCGTGAGCAAAACACCCAGTACTTC. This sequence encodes CASAGDGGREQNTQYF.

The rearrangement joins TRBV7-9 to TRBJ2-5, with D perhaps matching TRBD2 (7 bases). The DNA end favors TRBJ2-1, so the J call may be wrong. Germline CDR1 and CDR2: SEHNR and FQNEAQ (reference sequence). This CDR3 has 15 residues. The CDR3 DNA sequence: TGTGCCAGCAGTAAAGGGGGGGCTTTCAAGGAGACCCAGTTCTTC. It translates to CASSKGGAFKETQFF.

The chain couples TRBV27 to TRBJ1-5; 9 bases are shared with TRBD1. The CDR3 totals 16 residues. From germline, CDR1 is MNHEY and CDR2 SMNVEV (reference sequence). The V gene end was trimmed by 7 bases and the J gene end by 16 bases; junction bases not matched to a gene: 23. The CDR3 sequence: CASMDRGWDSNQPLHF. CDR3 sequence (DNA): TGTGCCAGCATGGACAGGGGCTGGGATAGCAATCAGCCCCTCCATTTT.

This CDR3 is CASSFGGAGTGELFF. The CDR3, as DNA: TGTGCCAGCAGTTTCGGGGGGGCGGGCACCGGGGAGCTGTTTTTT. V gene TRBV6-5 combines with J gene TRBJ2-2, with TRBD2 identical over 8 bases. The CDR3 runs to 15 residues. Germline trimming cut 4 bases from V and 4 bases from J; bases unmatched to any gene: 5. Germline assignment: CDR1 MNHEY and CDR2 SVGAGI.

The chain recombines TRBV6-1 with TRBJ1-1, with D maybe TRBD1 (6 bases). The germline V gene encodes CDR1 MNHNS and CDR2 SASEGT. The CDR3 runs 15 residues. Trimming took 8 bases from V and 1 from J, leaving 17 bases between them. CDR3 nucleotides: TGTGCCAGCTCTCTGCTCCAGGGGTCGAACACTGAAGCTTTCTTT. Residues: CASSLLQGSNTEAFF.

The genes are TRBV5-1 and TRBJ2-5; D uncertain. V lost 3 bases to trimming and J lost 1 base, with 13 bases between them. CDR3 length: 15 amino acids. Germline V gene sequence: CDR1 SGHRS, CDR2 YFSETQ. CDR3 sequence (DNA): TGCGCCAGCAGCTCGGCTCCCAACTTCCAAGAGACCCAGTACTTC. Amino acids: CASSSAPNFQETQYF.

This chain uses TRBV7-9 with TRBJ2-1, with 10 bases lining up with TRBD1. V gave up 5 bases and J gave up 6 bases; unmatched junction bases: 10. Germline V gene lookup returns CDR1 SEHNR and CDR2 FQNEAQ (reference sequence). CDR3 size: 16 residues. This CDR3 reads CASSAGRQGAGNEQFF. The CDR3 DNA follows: TGTGCCAGCAGCGCCGGGCGACAGGGGGCAGGCAATGAGCAGTTCTTC.

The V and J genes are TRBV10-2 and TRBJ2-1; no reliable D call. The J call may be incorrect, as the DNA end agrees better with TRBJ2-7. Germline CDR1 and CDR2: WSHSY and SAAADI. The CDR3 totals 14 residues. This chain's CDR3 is CASSESLHWDEQYF. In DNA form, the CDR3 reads TGCGCCAGCAGTGAAAGCCTCCATTGGGATGAGCAGTACTTC.

The CDR3 reads CASYSSGGAYNEQFF. DNA for the CDR3: TGTGCCAGCTACTCTAGCGGGGGGGCTTACAATGAGCAGTTCTTC. The V call is TRBV6-1, the J call TRBJ2-1; 12 bases are shared with TRBD2. CDR1 is MNHNS and CDR2 is SASEGT in the germline V gene. The CDR3 spans 15 residues. V lost 8 bases and J lost 4; bases outside the gene matches: 6.

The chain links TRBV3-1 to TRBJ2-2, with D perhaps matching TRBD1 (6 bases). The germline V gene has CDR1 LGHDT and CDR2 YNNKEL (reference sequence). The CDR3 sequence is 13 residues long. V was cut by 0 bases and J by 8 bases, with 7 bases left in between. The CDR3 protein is CASSQDRGGELFF. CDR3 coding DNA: TGTGCCAGCAGCCAAGACAGGGGAGGGGAGCTGTTTTTT. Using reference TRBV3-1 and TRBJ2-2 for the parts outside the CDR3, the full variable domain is DTAVSQTPKYLVTQMGNDKSIKCEQNLGHDTMYWYKQDSKKFLKIMFSYNNKELIINETVPNRFSPKSPDKAHLNLHINSLELGDSAVYFCASSQDRGGELFFGEGSRLTVL.

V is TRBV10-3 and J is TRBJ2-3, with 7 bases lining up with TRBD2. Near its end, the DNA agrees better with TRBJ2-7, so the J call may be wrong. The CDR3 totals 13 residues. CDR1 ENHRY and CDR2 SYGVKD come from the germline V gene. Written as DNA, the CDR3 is TGTGCCGGGACCAGCGGGGACTCCTACGAGCAGTACTTC. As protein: CAGTSGDSYEQYF.

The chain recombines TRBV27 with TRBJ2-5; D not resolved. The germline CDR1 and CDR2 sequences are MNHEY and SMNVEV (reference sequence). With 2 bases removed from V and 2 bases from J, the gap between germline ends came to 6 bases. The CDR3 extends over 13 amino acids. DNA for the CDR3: TGTGCCAGCAGTTTAGGTCTGCAAGAGACCCAGTACTTC. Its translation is CASSLGLQETQYF.

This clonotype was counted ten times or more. CDR3 amino acids: CASSYAAAGGRETQYF. The CDR3 nucleotides read TGTGCCAGCAGTTACGCCGCGGCCGGGGGTAGGGAGACCCAGTACTTC. This sequence joins TRBV6-5 and TRBJ2-1; TRBD2 is a possible D gene (6 bases). The J call may be incorrect, as the DNA end agrees better with TRBJ2-5. This CDR3 spans 16 amino acids. Germline V gives CDR1 MNHEY, CDR2 SVGAGI.

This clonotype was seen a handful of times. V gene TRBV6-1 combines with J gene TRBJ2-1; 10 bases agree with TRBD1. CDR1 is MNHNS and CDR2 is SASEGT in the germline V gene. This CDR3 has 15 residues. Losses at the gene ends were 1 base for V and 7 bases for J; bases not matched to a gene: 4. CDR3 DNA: TGTGCCAGCAGTGAAGAGACAGGGGGCTTGAATGAGCAGTTCTTC. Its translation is CASSEETGGLNEQFF.